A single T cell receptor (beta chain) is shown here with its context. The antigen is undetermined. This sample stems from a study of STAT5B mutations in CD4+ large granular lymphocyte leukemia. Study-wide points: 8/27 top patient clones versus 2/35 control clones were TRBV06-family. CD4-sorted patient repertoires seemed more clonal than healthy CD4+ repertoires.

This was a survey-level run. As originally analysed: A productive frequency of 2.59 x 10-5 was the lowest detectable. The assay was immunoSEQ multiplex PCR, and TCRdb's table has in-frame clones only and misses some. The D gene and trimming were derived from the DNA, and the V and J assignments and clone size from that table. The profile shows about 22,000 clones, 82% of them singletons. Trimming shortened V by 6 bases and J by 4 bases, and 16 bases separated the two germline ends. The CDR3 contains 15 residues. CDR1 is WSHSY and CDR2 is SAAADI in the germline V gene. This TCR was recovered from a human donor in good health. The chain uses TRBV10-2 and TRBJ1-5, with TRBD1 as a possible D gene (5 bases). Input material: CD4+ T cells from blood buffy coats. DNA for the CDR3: TGCGCCAGCAGGGGGGACGGTTCGGGAAATCAGCCCCAGCATTTT. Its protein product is CASRGDGSGNQPQHF.